This T cell receptor beta chain came from a study of cytomegalovirus exposure and HLA in healthy donors. Findings of the study overall: Most subjects had HLA-A and HLA-B alleles reportedly predicted accurately by TCR beta sequences. According to an earlier analysis, most TCR beta V segments yielded productive rearrangements about 90% or about 30% of the time. Per a later analysis, about 17,000 TCR beta sequences showed association with HLA alleles at 0.05 false discovery rate.

This PCR relied on a set of 60 Vbeta primers and 13 Jbeta primers. In the original processing: In a later analysis, roughly 10 million of approximately 86 million unique beta chains occurred in at least two donors. Repertoires were generated with immunoSEQ multiplex PCR, while TCRdb's copy carries only in-frame clones and drops some. Clonal size and the V and J genes are those of that table, whereas D and trimming came from the DNA. The table records around 210,000 clones, 78% of them present only once. Concerning this clone itself: Its target is unknown.

There are 16 residues in the CDR3. V was shortened by 0 bases and J by 8 bases, with 16 bases between the two germline ends. The germline gives CDR1 SSHAT, CDR2 FNYEAQ (reference sequence). The origin of this receptor is a boy between 10 and 17 years old in good health and CMV-seronegative. Sequencing was done on a sample of PBMCs. The rearrangement joins TRBV7-7 to TRBJ1-4; TRBD1 is a possible D gene (6 bases). CDR3 loop: CASSLAGPGVGEKLFF. The CDR3 DNA sequence: TGTGCCAGCAGCTTAGCGGGGCCAGGGGTAGGGGAAAAACTGTTTTTT.